This entry features one T cell receptor (beta chain) sequence. Its cognate antigen is unknown. Looked up from germline, CDR1 is KGHDR and CDR2 is SFDVKD. There are 13 residues in the CDR3. V was cut by 4 bases and J by 7 bases, with 13 bases left in between. This sample was taken from a study of Ad26.COV2.S vaccination and SARS-CoV-2 variants. On the study more broadly: A participant enrolled in the COV1001 Ad26.COV2.S trial arm provided the sample. Doses of Ad26.COV2.S were injected into muscle once or twice, 56 days apart.

General study results and limits: The authors reported substantial breadth in spike-specific CD8+ and CD4+ T cell responses after vaccination.

TCRdb's table, derived via immunoSEQ multiplex PCR, lists solely in-frame clones and lacks some. Here the sample spans around 500,000 clones, 80% to 90% being singletons. Documented treatment: around 19 received Ad26.COV2.S at low or high dose, single or two shots; about 5 received placebo; per-sample allocation not given. Following the first vaccine or placebo injection, samples were taken on day 63. Sample: peripheral blood, taken in a trial of Ad26.COV2.S vaccine versus placebo. This sequence joins TRBV24-1 and TRBJ2-7, with D maybe TRBD1 (6 bases). This sequence originates from a person between 18 and 60 years old who received the Ad26.COV2.S COVID-19 vaccine or a placebo. CDR3 sequence: CATSDPSQGEQYF. In DNA, the CDR3 is TGTGCCACCAGTGACCCGTCTCAGGGGGAGCAGTACTTC.